The 4 T cell receptor beta chains listed next were all sequenced from one sample in a study of blood T cell repertoires in COVID-19. Assay: immunoSEQ multiplex PCR; the TCRdb copy retains only in-frame clones and omits some. Among 60,000 to 85,000 clones, more than 75% were seen once, and the ten largest hold 1.5%. Sequencing was performed on peripheral blood. These receptors were taken from a man in his fifties with acute or convalescent COVID-19.

V and J are TRBV6-1 and TRBJ1-1, with TRBD1 matching over 7 bases. Germline V CDR1 and CDR2: MNHNS, SASEGT. The CDR3 sequence is 16 residues long. V was clipped by 6 bases and J by 0 bases; unmatched bases: 10. The CDR3 sequence is CASREQTGFVNTEAFF. The CDR3 region has the DNA TGTGCCAGCAGAGAACAGACAGGGTTTGTGAACACTGAAGCTTTCTTT.

J is TRBJ1-1 and V is TRBV3-1 (or the pseudogene TRBV3-2); 9 nucleotides align to TRBD1. With 2 bases clipped from V and 4 bases from J, the junction kept 2 bases outside the gene matches. The germline V gene encodes CDR1 LGHDT and CDR2 YNNKEL (reference sequence). CDR3 length: 14 residues. The CDR3 loop is CASSQPGQGTEAFF. The DNA for the CDR3 is TGTGCCAGCAGCCAACCGGGACAGGGCACTGAAGCTTTCTTT.

As DNA, the CDR3 is TGTGCCAGCTCACCAGCGACAACAACGAACACCGGGGAGCTGTTTTTT. It codes for CASSPATTTNTGELFF. The chain carries TRBV18 and TRBJ2-2; D unresolved. CDR1 is KGHSH, CDR2 LQKENI, per germline. V was cut by 2 bases and J by 0 bases, with 10 bases left in between. The CDR3 contains 16 residues.

The chain has TRBV5-1 and TRBJ2-3, with 10 bases lining up with TRBD1. Per the germline V gene, CDR1 is SGHRS and CDR2 is YFSETQ. This CDR3 is 15 amino acids long. Trimming at V came to 4 bases and at J to 2 bases, leaving 4 bases not matched to a gene. For the CDR3, the DNA is TGCGCCAGCAGCCCCGGACAGGGGGTCACAGATACGCAGTATTTT. Its translation: CASSPGQGVTDTQYF.